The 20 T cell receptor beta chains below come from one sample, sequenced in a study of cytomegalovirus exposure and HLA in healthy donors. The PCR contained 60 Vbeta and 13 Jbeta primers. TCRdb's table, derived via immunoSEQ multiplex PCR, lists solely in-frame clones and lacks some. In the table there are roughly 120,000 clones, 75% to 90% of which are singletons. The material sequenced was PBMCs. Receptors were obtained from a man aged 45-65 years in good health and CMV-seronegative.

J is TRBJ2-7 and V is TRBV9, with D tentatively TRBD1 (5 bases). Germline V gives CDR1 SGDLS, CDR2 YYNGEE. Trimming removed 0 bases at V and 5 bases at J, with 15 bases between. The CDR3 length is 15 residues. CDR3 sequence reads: CASSVAAGWEDEQYF. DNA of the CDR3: TGTGCCAGCAGCGTAGCGGCAGGGTGGGAAGACGAGCAGTACTTC.

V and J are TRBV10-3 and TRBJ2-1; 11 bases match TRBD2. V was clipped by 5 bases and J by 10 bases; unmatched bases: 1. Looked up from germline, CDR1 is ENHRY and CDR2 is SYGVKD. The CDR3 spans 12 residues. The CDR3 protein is CAISRLAGEQFF. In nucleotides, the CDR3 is TGTGCCATCAGTAGACTAGCGGGGGAGCAGTTCTTC.

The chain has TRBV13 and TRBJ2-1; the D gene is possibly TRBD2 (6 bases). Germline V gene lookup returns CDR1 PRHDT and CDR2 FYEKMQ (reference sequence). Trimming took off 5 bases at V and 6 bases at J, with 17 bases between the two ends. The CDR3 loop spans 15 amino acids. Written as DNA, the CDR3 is TGTGCCAGCAGCGTAGACCATGGGGGGATCAATGAGCAGTTCTTC. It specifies CASSVDHGGINEQFF.

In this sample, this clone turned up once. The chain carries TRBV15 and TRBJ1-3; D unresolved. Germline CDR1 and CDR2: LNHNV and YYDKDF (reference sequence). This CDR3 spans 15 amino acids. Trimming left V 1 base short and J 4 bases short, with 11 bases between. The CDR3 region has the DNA TGTGCCACCAGCAGAGTGCAAGCGTACGGAAACACCATATATTTT. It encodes CATSRVQAYGNTIYF.

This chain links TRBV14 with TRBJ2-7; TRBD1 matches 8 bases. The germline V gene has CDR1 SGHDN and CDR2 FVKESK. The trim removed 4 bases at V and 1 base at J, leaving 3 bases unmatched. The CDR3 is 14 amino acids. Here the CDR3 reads CASSPDRASYEQYF. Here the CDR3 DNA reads TGTGCCAGCAGCCCGGACAGGGCTTCCTACGAGCAGTACTTC.

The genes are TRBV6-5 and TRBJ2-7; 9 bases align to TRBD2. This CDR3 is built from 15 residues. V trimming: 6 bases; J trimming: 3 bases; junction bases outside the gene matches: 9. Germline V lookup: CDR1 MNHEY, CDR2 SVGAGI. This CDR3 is CASRETGTSLYEQYF. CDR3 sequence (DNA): TGTGCCAGCAGGGAAACCGGGACTAGCCTCTACGAGCAGTACTTC.

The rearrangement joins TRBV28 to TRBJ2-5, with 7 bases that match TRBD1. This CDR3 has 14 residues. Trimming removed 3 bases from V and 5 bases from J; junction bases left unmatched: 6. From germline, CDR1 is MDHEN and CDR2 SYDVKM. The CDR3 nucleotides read TGTGCCAGCAGTTTTGACAGGGTTAGGGAGACCCAGTACTTC. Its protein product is CASSFDRVRETQYF.

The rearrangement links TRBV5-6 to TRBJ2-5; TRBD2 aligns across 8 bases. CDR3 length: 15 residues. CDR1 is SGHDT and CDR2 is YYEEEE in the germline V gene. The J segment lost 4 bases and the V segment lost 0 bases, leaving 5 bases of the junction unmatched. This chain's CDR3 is CASSLVLRGGETQYF. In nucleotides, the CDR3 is TGTGCCAGCAGCTTGGTACTCCGGGGGGGAGAGACCCAGTACTTC.

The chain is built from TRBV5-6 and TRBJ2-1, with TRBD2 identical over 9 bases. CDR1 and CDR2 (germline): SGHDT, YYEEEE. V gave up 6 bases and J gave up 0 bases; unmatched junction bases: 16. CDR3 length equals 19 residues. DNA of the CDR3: TGTGCCAGCACCCGCAGACTAGCCGGCGGGGGGGGCTCCTACAATGAGCAGTTCTTC. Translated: CASTRRLAGGGGSYNEQFF.

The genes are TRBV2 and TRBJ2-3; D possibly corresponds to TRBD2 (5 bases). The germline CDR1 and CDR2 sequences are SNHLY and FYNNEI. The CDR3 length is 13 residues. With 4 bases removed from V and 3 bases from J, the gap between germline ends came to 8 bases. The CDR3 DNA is TGTGCCAGCAGTGGGAGGCAAACAGATACGCAGTATTTT. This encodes CASSGRQTDTQYF. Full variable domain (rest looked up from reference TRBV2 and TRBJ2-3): EPEVTQTPSHQVTQMGQEVILRCVPISNHLYFYWYRQILGQKVEFLVSFYNNEISEKSEIFDDQFSVERPDGSNFTLKIRSTKLEDSAMYFCASSGRQTDTQYFGPGTRLTVL.

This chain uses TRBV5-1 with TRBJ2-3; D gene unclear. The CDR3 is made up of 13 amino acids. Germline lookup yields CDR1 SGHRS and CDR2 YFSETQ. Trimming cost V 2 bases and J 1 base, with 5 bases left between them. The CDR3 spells CASSLIGTDTQYF. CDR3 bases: TGCGCCAGCAGCTTAATCGGCACAGATACGCAGTATTTT.

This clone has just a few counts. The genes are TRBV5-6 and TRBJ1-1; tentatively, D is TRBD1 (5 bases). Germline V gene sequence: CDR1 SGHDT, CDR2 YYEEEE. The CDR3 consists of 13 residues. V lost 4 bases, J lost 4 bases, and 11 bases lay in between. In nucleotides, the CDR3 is TGTGCCAGCAGCCGCCCTACAGGCACTGAAGCTTTCTTT. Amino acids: CASSRPTGTEAFF.

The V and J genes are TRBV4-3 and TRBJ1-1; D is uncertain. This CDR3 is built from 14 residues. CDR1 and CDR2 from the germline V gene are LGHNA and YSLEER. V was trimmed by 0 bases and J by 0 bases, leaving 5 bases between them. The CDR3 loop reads CASSQEGVNTEAFF. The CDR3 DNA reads TGCGCCAGCAGCCAAGAGGGCGTGAACACTGAAGCTTTCTTT.

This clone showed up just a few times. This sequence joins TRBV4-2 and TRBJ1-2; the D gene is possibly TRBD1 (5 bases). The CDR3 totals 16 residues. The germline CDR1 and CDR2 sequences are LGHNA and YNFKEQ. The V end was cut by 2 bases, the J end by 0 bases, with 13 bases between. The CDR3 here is CASSQSYRITNYGYTF. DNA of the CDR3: TGTGCCAGCAGCCAATCGTACAGGATCACTAACTATGGCTACACCTTC.

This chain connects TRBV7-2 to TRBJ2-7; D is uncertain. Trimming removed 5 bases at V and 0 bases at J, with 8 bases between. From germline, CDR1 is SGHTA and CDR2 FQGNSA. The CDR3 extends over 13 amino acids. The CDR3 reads CASSGGVSYEQYF. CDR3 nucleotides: TGTGCCAGCAGCGGCGGTGTCTCCTACGAGCAGTACTTC. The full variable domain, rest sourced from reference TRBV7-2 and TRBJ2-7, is GAGVSQSPSNKVTEKGKDVELRCDPISGHTALYWYRQSLGQGLEFLIYFQGNSAPDKSGLPSDRFSAERTGGSVSTLTIQRTQQEDSAVYLCASSGGVSYEQYFGPGTRLTVT.

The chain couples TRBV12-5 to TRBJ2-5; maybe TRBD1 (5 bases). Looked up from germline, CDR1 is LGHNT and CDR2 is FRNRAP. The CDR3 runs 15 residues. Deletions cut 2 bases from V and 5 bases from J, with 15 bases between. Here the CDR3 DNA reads TGTGCTAGTGGTTTGTTTGCAGGGATGACGGAGACCCAGTACTTC. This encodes CASGLFAGMTETQYF.

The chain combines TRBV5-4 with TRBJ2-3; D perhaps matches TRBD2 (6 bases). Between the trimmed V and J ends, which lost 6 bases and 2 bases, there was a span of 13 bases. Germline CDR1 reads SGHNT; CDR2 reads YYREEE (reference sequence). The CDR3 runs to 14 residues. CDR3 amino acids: CASTRDSNTDTQYF. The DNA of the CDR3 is TGTGCCAGCACCCGGGACTCGAACACAGATACGCAGTATTTT.

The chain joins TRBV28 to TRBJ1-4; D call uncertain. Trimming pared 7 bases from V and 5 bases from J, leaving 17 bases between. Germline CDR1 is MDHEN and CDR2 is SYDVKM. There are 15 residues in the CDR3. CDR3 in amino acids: CASNPRGGWNEKLFF. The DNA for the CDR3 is TGTGCCAGCAACCCCCGGGGAGGTTGGAATGAAAAACTGTTTTTT.

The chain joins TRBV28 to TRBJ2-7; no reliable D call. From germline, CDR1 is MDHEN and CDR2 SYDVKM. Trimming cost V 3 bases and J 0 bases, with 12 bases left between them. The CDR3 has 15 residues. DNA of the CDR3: TGTGCCAGCAGTTTCGGCAGGCCCTTCTCCTACGAGCAGTACTTC. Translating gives CASSFGRPFSYEQYF.

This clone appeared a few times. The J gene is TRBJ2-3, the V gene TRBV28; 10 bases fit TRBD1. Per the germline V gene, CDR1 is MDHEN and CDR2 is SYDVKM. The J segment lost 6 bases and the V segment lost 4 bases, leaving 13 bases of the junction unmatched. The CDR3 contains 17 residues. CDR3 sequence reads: CASSSLDPGQGLDTQYF. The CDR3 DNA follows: TGTGCCAGCAGTTCCTTGGATCCGGGACAGGGGCTTGATACGCAGTATTTT. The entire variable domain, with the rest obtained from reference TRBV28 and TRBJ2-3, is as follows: DVKVTQSSRYLVKRTGEKVFLECVQDMDHENMFWYRQDPGLGLRLIYFSYDVKMKEKGDIPEGYSVSREKKERFSLILESASTNQTSMYLCASSSLDPGQGLDTQYFGPGTRLTVL.